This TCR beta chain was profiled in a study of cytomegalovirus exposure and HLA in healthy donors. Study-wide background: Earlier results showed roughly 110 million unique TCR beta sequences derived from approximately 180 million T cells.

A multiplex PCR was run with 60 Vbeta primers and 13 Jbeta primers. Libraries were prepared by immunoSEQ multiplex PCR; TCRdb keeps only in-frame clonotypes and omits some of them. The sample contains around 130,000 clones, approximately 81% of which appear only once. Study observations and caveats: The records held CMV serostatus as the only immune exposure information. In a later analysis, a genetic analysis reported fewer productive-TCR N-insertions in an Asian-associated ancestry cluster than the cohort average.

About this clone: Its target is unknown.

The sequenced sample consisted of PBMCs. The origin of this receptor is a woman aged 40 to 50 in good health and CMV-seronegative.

CDR3 DNA sequence: TGTGCCAGCAGCAAATACCTAACAGGGGGTTCGAACAATGAGCAGTTCTTC. Translation gives CASSKYLTGGSNNEQFF. V usage is TRBV21-1 and J usage is TRBJ2-1; the table's D call of TRBD1 was not tested on the DNA. TRBV21-1 is termed a pseudogene. The length of the CDR3 is 17 residues.